This T cell receptor beta chain originates from a study of blood T cells in healthy people across ages. Using a J-beta primer mix together with a sample-barcoded 5' primer, a second PCR was run for about 7 to 12 cycles. Using its own MiXCR run on the 5' RACE reads, TCRdb lists one record per CDR3 protein. The sample has approximately 2,000,000 distinct CDR3 sequences, more than 35% seen once. The CDR3 runs 12 residues. Sequenced material: blood. The J gene is TRBJ2-5, the V gene TRBV12-3 or TRBV12-4; 7 bases are shared with TRBD1. The J call may be in error: the DNA end matches TRBJ2-7 better. This clonotype originated in a human donor in good health. The CDR3 sequence: CASSPQGIEQYF. In DNA, the CDR3 is TGTGCCAGCAGTCCACAGGGGATCGAGCAGTACTTC.